This TCR beta chain was identified in a study of blood T cell repertoires in COVID-19. Background on the study: The United States, Italy and Spain provided the acute and convalescent COVID-19 samples. T cells, B-cell-depleted T cells, or PBMCs supplied cDNA or gDNA.

Repertoires were generated with immunoSEQ multiplex PCR, while TCRdb's copy carries only in-frame clones and drops some. The sample has approximately 170,000 clones, 80% to 85% seen once; the top ten hold 2.6%. The germline gives CDR1 SGHRS, CDR2 YFSETQ. The length of the CDR3 is 16 residues. J was trimmed by 8 bases and V by 0 bases; bases with no gene match: 8. This chain uses TRBV5-1 with TRBJ2-1; 10 positions match TRBD2. This sequence was found in a human donor with acute or convalescent COVID-19. The donor label of this sample is uncertain. The sample consisted of peripheral blood. This CDR3 is CASSLGSGRVSDEQFF. CDR3 DNA: TGCGCCAGCAGCTTGGGCAGCGGGAGGGTAAGCGATGAGCAGTTCTTC.